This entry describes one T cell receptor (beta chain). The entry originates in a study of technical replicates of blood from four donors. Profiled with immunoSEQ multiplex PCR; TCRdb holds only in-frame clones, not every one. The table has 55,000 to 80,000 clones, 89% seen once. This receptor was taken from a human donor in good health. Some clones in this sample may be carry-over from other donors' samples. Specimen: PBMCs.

DNA for the CDR3: TGTGCCAGCAGCCTAAGCACCTTTCGGCGCGGGGGGTTAGAAGTCGTTCCGTTCTTC. Amino acid sequence: CASSLSTFRRGGLEVVPFF. The gene calls are TRBV7-2 and TRBJ2-1, with TRBD2 matching over 8 bases. Germline CDR1 SGHTA, CDR2 FQGNSA. CDR3 length: 19 residues. With 5 bases clipped from V and 15 bases from J, the junction kept 30 bases outside the gene matches.